The rows below give T cell receptor beta chains drawn from one sample of a study of T cells in Graves' hyperthyroidism and ophthalmopathy. One entry per CDR3 protein, called by TCRdb with MiXCR from the multiplex PCR reads. The data hold under 200,000 distinct CDR3 sequences, with roughly 9.4% observed a single time. The sample taken for sequencing was blood. The receptors come from a young woman with Graves' hyperthyroidism that later progressed to Graves' ophthalmopathy. Each CDR3 is given with its conserved first and last residue. D genes are given only for firm matches. Some rows mark clone size as missing; the rest say once, few, many or name a class of expanded clone.

v_gene: TRBV6-1
abundance: .
d_gene: TRBD1
j_gene: TRBJ2-1
CDR3nt: TGTGCCAGCAGTACCTTTTTCCGGGACAGCTCCTACAATGAGCAGTTCTTC
CDR3aa: CASSTFFRDSSYNEQFF

v_gene: TRBV5-6
abundance: many
d_gene: .
j_gene: TRBJ2-3
CDR3nt: TGTGCCAGCAAACTATCCACAGATACGCAGTATTTT
CDR3aa: CASKLSTDTQYF

v_gene: TRBV27
abundance: .
d_gene: .
j_gene: TRBJ2-1
CDR3nt: TGTGCCAGCAGTTTCCTGGGGGGCGCGCGGAATGAGCAGTTCTTC
CDR3aa: CASSFLGGARNEQFF

v_gene: TRBV19
abundance: few
d_gene: .
j_gene: TRBJ2-6
CDR3nt: TGTGCCAGTAGCCACCCATTGAGTTTTTCTGGGGCCAACGTCCTGACTTTC
CDR3aa: CASSHPLSFSGANVLTF

v_gene: TRBV2
abundance: many
d_gene: TRBD1
j_gene: TRBJ2-1
CDR3nt: TGTGCCAGCACGGGACAGTTAGGCAATGAGCAGTTCTTC
CDR3aa: CASTGQLGNEQFF

v_gene: TRBV7-2
abundance: many
d_gene: TRBD2
j_gene: TRBJ2-7
CDR3nt: TGTGCCAGCAGGCGGACTAGCGGGGAATACGAGCAGTACTTC
CDR3aa: CASRRTSGEYEQYF

v_gene: TRBV3-1
abundance: .
d_gene: .
j_gene: TRBJ2-2
CDR3nt: TGTGCCAGCAGCCAAGATGAGTGGACCGGGGAGCTGTTTTTT
CDR3aa: CASSQDEWTGELFF

v_gene: TRBV30
abundance: many
d_gene: .
j_gene: TRBJ1-2
CDR3nt: TGTGCCTGGAGTGCCTCCTTGGGAACAGGACCTAACTATGGCTACACCTTC
CDR3aa: CAWSASLGTGPNYGYTF

v_gene: TRBV10-3
abundance: many
d_gene: TRBD2
j_gene: TRBJ2-1
CDR3nt: TGTGCCAGCACTCTAGCGGGCTCCTACAATGAGCAGTTCTTC
CDR3aa: CASTLAGSYNEQFF

v_gene: TRBV6-1
abundance: many
d_gene: .
j_gene: TRBJ2-1
CDR3nt: TGTGCCAGCAGTCGAAGGGGGGTTGAGCAGTTCTTC
CDR3aa: CASSRRGVEQFF

v_gene: TRBV19
abundance: once
d_gene: .
j_gene: TRBJ2-3
CDR3nt: TGTGCCAGTACCCCGGATTATTACACAGATACGCAGTATTTT
CDR3aa: CASTPDYYTDTQYF

v_gene: TRBV19
abundance: many
d_gene: .
j_gene: TRBJ2-5
CDR3nt: TGTGCCAGTAGTCTATTAAGGACAGACCAAGAGACCCAGTACTTC
CDR3aa: CASSLLRTDQETQYF

v_gene: TRBV5-8
abundance: many
d_gene: .
j_gene: TRBJ1-2
CDR3nt: TGTGCCAGCAGCTTTATGACCGAGACCTATGGCTACACCTTC
CDR3aa: CASSFMTETYGYTF

v_gene: TRBV24-1
abundance: .
d_gene: TRBD2
j_gene: TRBJ2-1
CDR3nt: TGTGCCACCAGTGAGGGAGGGCAGATGGACAATGAGCAGTTCTTC
CDR3aa: CATSEGGQMDNEQFF

v_gene: TRBV7-3
abundance: many
d_gene: TRBD2
j_gene: TRBJ2-1
CDR3nt: TGTGCCAGCAGCTTATTCGGGAGGTTTGGCGATGAGCAGTTCTTC
CDR3aa: CASSLFGRFGDEQFF

v_gene: TRBV7-3
abundance: many
d_gene: .
j_gene: TRBJ1-1
CDR3nt: TGTGCCAGCAGCTTGGAGGGACGGAACACTGAAGCTTTCTTT
CDR3aa: CASSLEGRNTEAFF

v_gene: TRBV19
abundance: many
d_gene: .
j_gene: TRBJ2-2
CDR3nt: TGTGCCAGTAGTATTTCCGATGCCGGGGAGCTGTTTTTT
CDR3aa: CASSISDAGELFF

v_gene: TRBV6-1
abundance: many
d_gene: TRBD1
j_gene: TRBJ2-5
CDR3nt: TGTGCCAGCAGTATGACAGGGGGACAGACCCAGTACTTC
CDR3aa: CASSMTGGQTQYF

v_gene: TRBV6-1
abundance: many
d_gene: TRBD1
j_gene: TRBJ1-1
CDR3nt: TGTGCCAGCAGTGCCACAGGGGGTGGCACTGAAGCTTTCTTT
CDR3aa: CASSATGGGTEAFF

v_gene: TRBV6-1
abundance: .
d_gene: TRBD2
j_gene: TRBJ2-7
CDR3nt: TGTGCCAGCAGCTCTAGCGGGGTCTTCTACGAGCAGTACTTC
CDR3aa: CASSSSGVFYEQYF

v_gene: TRBV2
abundance: many
d_gene: .
j_gene: TRBJ1-2
CDR3nt: TGTGCCAGCAGTGAATCCAGGGAGCGGGGCTACACCTTC
CDR3aa: CASSESRERGYTF

v_gene: TRBV7-9
abundance: .
d_gene: .
j_gene: TRBJ1-1
CDR3nt: TGTGCCAGCAGCTTAGGGGGTGGGGTAACTGAAGCTTTCTTT
CDR3aa: CASSLGGGVTEAFF

v_gene: TRBV7-8
abundance: many
d_gene: TRBD1
j_gene: TRBJ2-1
CDR3nt: TGTGCCAGCAGCTTACGGACAGGCTACAATGAGCAGTTCTTC
CDR3aa: CASSLRTGYNEQFF

v_gene: TRBV6-1
abundance: many
d_gene: .
j_gene: TRBJ2-7
CDR3nt: TGTGCCAGCAGTGAAGGTAGGGTAGGCGAGCAGTACTTC
CDR3aa: CASSEGRVGEQYF

v_gene: TRBV29-1
abundance: .
d_gene: .
j_gene: TRBJ1-3
CDR3nt: TGCAGCGTTGAAGTAGACAGTGGAAACACCATATATTTT
CDR3aa: CSVEVDSGNTIYF

v_gene: TRBV12-3/TRBV12-4
abundance: many
d_gene: .
j_gene: TRBJ1-5
CDR3nt: TGTGCCAGCAGTTTTGGGGAGAGGGGCAATCAGCCCCAGCATTTT
CDR3aa: CASSFGERGNQPQHF

v_gene: TRBV4-1
abundance: many
d_gene: TRBD2
j_gene: TRBJ2-1
CDR3nt: TGCGCCAGCAGCCGTAAGCCGGGACTAGCGGGAGGGGAGGCCTACAATGAGCAGTTCTTC
CDR3aa: CASSRKPGLAGGEAYNEQFF

v_gene: TRBV6-1
abundance: many
d_gene: TRBD2
j_gene: TRBJ2-1
CDR3nt: TGTGCCAGCAGTGAAAGGGAAGCGGGGGCCCTCTACAATGAGCAGTTCTTC
CDR3aa: CASSEREAGALYNEQFF

v_gene: TRBV25-1
abundance: .
d_gene: .
j_gene: TRBJ1-3
CDR3nt: TGTGCCAGCACCTACGGGGACACCATATATTTT
CDR3aa: CASTYGDTIYF

v_gene: TRBV25-1
abundance: few
d_gene: TRBD1
j_gene: TRBJ2-3
CDR3nt: TGTGCCAGCAGTGATCGTAGCCGGGACAGGACAGATACGCAGTATTTT
CDR3aa: CASSDRSRDRTDTQYF

v_gene: TRBV2
abundance: many
d_gene: TRBD1
j_gene: TRBJ1-3
CDR3nt: TGTGCCAGCAGAGGATCAGGGGGCACTGGAAACACCATATATTTT
CDR3aa: CASRGSGGTGNTIYF

v_gene: TRBV20-1
abundance: few
d_gene: TRBD2
j_gene: TRBJ2-1
CDR3nt: TGCAGTGCTAGAACTAGCGCCCGAGGGCGCAATGAGCAGTTCTTC
CDR3aa: CSARTSARGRNEQFF

v_gene: TRBV27
abundance: many
d_gene: .
j_gene: TRBJ1-2
CDR3nt: TGTGCCAGCAGTTTCCAGGGTTCTGGCTACACCTTC
CDR3aa: CASSFQGSGYTF

v_gene: TRBV12-3/TRBV12-4
abundance: many
d_gene: TRBD2
j_gene: TRBJ2-5
CDR3nt: TGTGCCAGCAGTGGTAGCGGGGTCCAAGAGACCCAGTACTTC
CDR3aa: CASSGSGVQETQYF

v_gene: TRBV2
abundance: many
d_gene: TRBD1
j_gene: TRBJ2-2
CDR3nt: TGTGCCAGCAGTATCCGGGACAGGGTTACCGGGGAGCTGTTTTTT
CDR3aa: CASSIRDRVTGELFF

v_gene: TRBV25-1
abundance: few
d_gene: TRBD1
j_gene: TRBJ1-4
CDR3nt: TGTGCCAGCAGTGGGACAGGGGGGAATGAAAAACTGTTTTTT
CDR3aa: CASSGTGGNEKLFF

v_gene: TRBV4-2
abundance: few
d_gene: .
j_gene: TRBJ1-2
CDR3nt: TGTGCCAGCAGCCAAGCCGCCGCCAGTAACTATGGCTACACCTTC
CDR3aa: CASSQAAASNYGYTF

v_gene: TRBV4-2
abundance: .
d_gene: TRBD2
j_gene: TRBJ2-2
CDR3nt: TGTGCCAGCAGCCCCCGGACTAGCGGGGGGCCCGGGGAGCTGTTTTTT
CDR3aa: CASSPRTSGGPGELFF

v_gene: TRBV6-1
abundance: few
d_gene: .
j_gene: TRBJ1-2
CDR3nt: TGTGCCAGCAGCGTGGGTATACAAGATGGCTACACCTTC
CDR3aa: CASSVGIQDGYTF

v_gene: TRBV5-4
abundance: once
d_gene: TRBD1
j_gene: TRBJ2-1
CDR3nt: TGTGCCAGCAGCCAGGGGGCGGGAATCTGCAATGAGCAGTTCTTC
CDR3aa: CASSQGAGICNEQFF

v_gene: TRBV18
abundance: many
d_gene: .
j_gene: TRBJ2-7
CDR3nt: TGTGCCAGCTCACCCGGGGCGCCCTACGAGCAGTACTTC
CDR3aa: CASSPGAPYEQYF

v_gene: TRBV20-1
abundance: few
d_gene: .
j_gene: TRBJ2-1
CDR3nt: TGCAGTGCTAGAGAAACAGGGTCGTCCTACAATGAGCAGTTCTTC
CDR3aa: CSARETGSSYNEQFF

v_gene: TRBV27
abundance: many
d_gene: .
j_gene: TRBJ2-1
CDR3nt: TGTGCCAGCAGTTTACGACAGCCCAGCTCCTACAATGAGCAGTTCTTC
CDR3aa: CASSLRQPSSYNEQFF

v_gene: TRBV7-8
abundance: .
d_gene: TRBD2
j_gene: TRBJ2-1
CDR3nt: TGTGCCAGCAGCTTGGAGTTGGGACTAGCGGATACCAATGAGCAGTTCTTC
CDR3aa: CASSLELGLADTNEQFF

v_gene: TRBV20-1
abundance: many
d_gene: .
j_gene: TRBJ2-7
CDR3nt: TGCAGTGCTAGGCCACTAGCGACAGGCGAGCAGTACTTC
CDR3aa: CSARPLATGEQYF

v_gene: TRBV7-8
abundance: many
d_gene: .
j_gene: TRBJ2-3
CDR3nt: TGTGCCAGCAGTTTAGCAGGCAGCACAGATACGCAGTATTTT
CDR3aa: CASSLAGSTDTQYF

v_gene: TRBV19
abundance: few
d_gene: TRBD2
j_gene: TRBJ2-7
CDR3nt: TGTGCCAGTAGTATGCTAGCGGGAGAGCAGTACTTC
CDR3aa: CASSMLAGEQYF

v_gene: TRBV4-2
abundance: once
d_gene: .
j_gene: TRBJ2-7
CDR3nt: TGTGCCAGCAGCCAGGGTGCTAGGGGACCCTACGAGCAGTACTTC
CDR3aa: CASSQGARGPYEQYF

v_gene: TRBV7-9
abundance: many
d_gene: .
j_gene: TRBJ2-2
CDR3nt: TGTGCCAGCTTTGAAACCGGGGAGCTGTTTTTT
CDR3aa: CASFETGELFF

v_gene: TRBV19
abundance: many
d_gene: TRBD1
j_gene: TRBJ2-2
CDR3nt: TGTGCCACTGAGAACAGGGGGACCGGGGAGCTGTTTTTT
CDR3aa: CATENRGTGELFF